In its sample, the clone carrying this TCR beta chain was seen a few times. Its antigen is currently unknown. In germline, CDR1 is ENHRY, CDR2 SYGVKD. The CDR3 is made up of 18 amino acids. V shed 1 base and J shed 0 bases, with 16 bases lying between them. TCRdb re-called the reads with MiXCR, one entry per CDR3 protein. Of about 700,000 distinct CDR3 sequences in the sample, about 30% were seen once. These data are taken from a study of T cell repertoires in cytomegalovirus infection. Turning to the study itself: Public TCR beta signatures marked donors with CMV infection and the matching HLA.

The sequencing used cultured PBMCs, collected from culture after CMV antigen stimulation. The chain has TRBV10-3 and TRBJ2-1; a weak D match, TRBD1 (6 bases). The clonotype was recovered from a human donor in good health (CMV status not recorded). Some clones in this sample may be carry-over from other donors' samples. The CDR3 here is CAISEWGGGGSSYNEQFF. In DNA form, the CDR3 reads TGTGCCATCAGTGAGTGGGGTGGGGGCGGTAGCTCCTACAATGAGCAGTTCTTC.